This record looks at one T cell receptor (beta chain) sequence and its context. The antigen is unknown. This entry comes from a study of cytotoxic CD8 clonotypes in ibrutinib-treated CLL. This CDR3 contains 15 residues. The germline V gene has CDR1 MNHEY and CDR2 SVGAGI. With V trimmed by 2 bases and J by 5 bases, 7 bases remained unmatched. Whole-study findings and limits: Clonality grew at ibrutinib response; at progression, it decreased back toward baseline.

TCRdb's table, derived via immunoSEQ multiplex PCR, lists solely in-frame clones and lacks some. Among around 76,000 clones listed, 70% to 90% were seen once. Sequencing used PBMCs, obtained after 24 months of ibrutinib treatment. The source of this sequence is a human donor with chronic lymphocytic leukemia. V usage is TRBV6-5 and J usage is TRBJ2-7; 9 nucleotides align to TRBD1. In DNA form, the CDR3 reads TGTGCCAGCAGTTACGCCGGGACAGGGATACACGAGCAGTACTTC. It codes for CASSYAGTGIHEQYF.